Below are 24 T cell receptor beta chains sequenced from a single sample in a study of blood T cells in healthy people across ages (dated by TCRdb to about 2015). Receptor libraries were prepared by 5' RACE. TCRdb lists the instrument as Illumina HiSeq 2500. A second PCR of roughly 7 to 11 cycles was performed with a sample-barcoded 5' primer and a J-beta primer mix. Using fastp at Q25 and MiXCR, TCRdb reprocessed the public reads and kept productive beta chains. Each entry is one CDR3 protein sequence, shown with its most common DNA and genes. The sample yields under 1,000,000 distinct CDR3 sequences; approximately 35% were counted once. The ten largest clones take up about an eighth of the sample. Sequencing was carried out using blood. The receptors stem from a man between 18 and 29 years old in good health.

Ten or more counts support this clonotype. The chain carries TRBV20-1 and TRBJ2-3; 11 bases are shared with TRBD2. The CDR3 is made up of 16 amino acids. J lost 2 bases, V lost 6 bases, and 10 bases had no gene match. The V gene's germline CDR1 is DFQATT and CDR2 SNEGSKA (reference sequence). The CDR3 protein is CSAYPGLAEITDTQYF. The CDR3 DNA sequence: TGCAGTGCCTATCCGGGACTAGCGGAGATCACAGATACGCAGTATTTT.

This clonotype was seen just once. The chain's CDR3 is CSAVQDYSLENTF. The CDR3 DNA is TGCAGTGCTGTCCAGGATTATAGTTTGGAAAACACCTTC. The chain uses TRBV20-1 and TRBJ1-2; D unclear. Germline V CDR1 and CDR2: DFQATT, SNEGSKA (reference sequence). Trimming cost V 5 bases and J 12 bases, with 22 bases left between them. CDR3 length: 13 amino acids.

The sample holds a few counts of this clonotype. The chain joins TRBV10-2 to TRBJ1-6; D call uncertain. The CDR3 consists of 12 residues. CDR1 and CDR2 (germline): WSHSY, SAAADI. Trimming shortened V by 4 bases and J by 10 bases, and 8 bases separated the two germline ends. The CDR3 bases are TGCGCCAGCAGTGGCAGATCATCACCCCTCCACTTT. Translated: CASSGRSSPLHF.

This chain uses TRBV3-1 with TRBJ2-5; TRBD2 aligns across 9 bases. CDR3 length: 15 amino acids. In germline, CDR1 is LGHDT, CDR2 YNNKEL (reference sequence). V dropped 2 bases and J dropped 0; count of bases not matched to a gene: 1. The CDR3 loop is CASSQPSGDQETQYF. DNA of the CDR3: TGTGCCAGCAGCCAACCTAGCGGGGACCAAGAGACCCAGTACTTC.

This clonotype has at least ten counts. In nucleotides, the CDR3 is TGCAGTGCTATAAGACAGGGAACCTACGAGCAGTACTTC. Residues: CSAIRQGTYEQYF. This chain joins TRBV20-1 and TRBJ2-7, with 7 bases matching TRBD1. The CDR3 sequence is 13 residues long. V dropped 4 bases and J dropped 2; count of bases not matched to a gene: 5. Germline V gene sequence: CDR1 DFQATT, CDR2 SNEGSKA (reference sequence).

Only a few counts were recorded for this clonotype. The rearrangement joins TRBV11-2 to TRBJ2-1, with a possible D match to TRBD2 (5 bases). Per the germline V gene, CDR1 is SGHAT and CDR2 is FQNNGV. This CDR3 region has 15 residues. The V end lost 0 bases, the J end lost 8 bases, and 14 bases lay between the germline ends. Here the CDR3 reads CASSLEVTTRDEQFF. The CDR3 DNA follows: TGTGCCAGCAGCTTAGAAGTGACAACGAGGGATGAGCAGTTCTTC.

Points on this clonotype: Possible read error: a much larger clone is one base away. The chain joins TRBV6-5 to TRBJ1-1, with D possibly TRBD1 on 5 matching bases. CDR1 MNHEY and CDR2 SVGAGI come from the germline V gene. V was shortened by 6 bases and J by 7 bases, with 12 bases between the two germline ends. This CDR3 is 12 amino acids long. CDR3 DNA sequence: TGTGCCAGCAGCCGAGGGACGGTTGAAGCTTTCTTT. The encoded protein is CASSRGTVEAFF.

The V and J genes are TRBV7-2 and TRBJ2-5; a weak D match, TRBD2 (5 bases). The V gene's germline CDR1 is SGHTA and CDR2 FQGNSA. V gave up 4 bases and J gave up 11 bases, with 20 bases separating them. The CDR3 totals 14 residues. The CDR3 here is CASSYDRENNEQYF. CDR3 DNA: TGTGCCAGCAGCTACGACCGGGAAAACAATGAGCAGTACTTC.

This chain connects TRBV7-2 to TRBJ1-1; unclear D gene. The germline gives CDR1 SGHTA, CDR2 FQGNSA. V lost 0 bases to trimming and J lost 3 bases, with 23 bases between them. The length of the CDR3 is 19 residues. The DNA of the CDR3 is TGTGCCAGCAGCTTAGCGTATCCCAGGTCAAAAAGCTTCGACACTGAAGCTTTCTTT. This sequence encodes CASSLAYPRSKSFDTEAFF. The full variable domain, completed using reference TRBV7-2 and TRBJ1-1, is GAGVSQSPSNKVTEKGKDVELRCDPISGHTALYWYRQSLGQGLEFLIYFQGNSAPDKSGLPSDRFSAERTGGSVSTLTIQRTQQEDSAVYLCASSLAYPRSKSFDTEAFFGQGTRLTVV.

V gene TRBV4-2 combines with J gene TRBJ1-4; D is undetermined. Germline V lookup: CDR1 LGHNA, CDR2 YNFKEQ. V gave up 5 bases and J gave up 0 bases, with 10 bases separating them. This CDR3 spans 15 amino acids. CDR3 in amino acids: CASSRTHSTNEKLFF. In DNA form, the CDR3 reads TGTGCCAGCAGCAGGACGCATTCAACTAATGAAAAACTGTTTTTT.

The chain employs TRBV20-1 and TRBJ1-6, with D maybe TRBD1 (5 bases). V was trimmed by 6 bases and J by 5 bases, leaving 17 bases between them. The germline V gene has CDR1 DFQATT and CDR2 SNEGSKA (reference sequence). CDR3 length: 15 amino acids. For the CDR3, the DNA is TGCAGTGCCCACTCCCCGGGACGGGATAATTCACCCCTCCACTTT. It is translated as CSAHSPGRDNSPLHF.

This chain's CDR3 is CASSWIGDTQYF. For the CDR3, the DNA is TGTGCCAGCAGTTGGATAGGAGATACGCAGTATTTT. J is TRBJ2-3 and V is TRBV12-3 or TRBV12-4; D gene uncertain. V was clipped by 4 bases and J by 5 bases, with 7 bases between them. This CDR3 comprises 12 residues.

In this sample, this clonotype turned up a few times. The chain employs TRBV7-3 and TRBJ2-2; possible D gene TRBD2, 6 bases. V lost 7 bases and J 5 bases, leaving 20 bases between the germline ends. The CDR3 spans 16 residues. Germline V gene lookup returns CDR1 SGHTA and CDR2 FQGTGA. The CDR3 bases are TGTGCCAGCACCCCCGCGGGGAACAGAAGGACCGGGGAGCTGTTTTTT. It yields the protein CASTPAGNRRTGELFF. The full variable domain, completed using reference TRBV7-3 and TRBJ2-2, is GAGVSQTPSNKVTEKGKYVELRCDPISGHTALYWYRQSLGQGPEFLIYFQGTGAADDSGLPNDRFFAVRPEGSVSTLKIQRTERGDSAVYLCASTPAGNRRTGELFFGEGSRLTVL.

CDR3 region: CASSVATGGNEKLFF. The CDR3 DNA sequence: TGTGCCAGCAGCGTAGCTACAGGGGGGAATGAAAAACTGTTTTTT. V and J are TRBV9 and TRBJ1-4, with TRBD1 matching over 8 bases. The CDR3 covers 15 residues. Unmatched junction bases numbered 3, after V lost 0 bases and J lost 5 bases. Germline CDR1 reads SGDLS; CDR2 reads YYNGEE.

In the case of this clonotype: Sequence at one end of the junction differs from germline and may be a read error. This chain links TRBV18 with TRBJ2-1; D could derive from TRBD1 or TRBD2 (6 bases each). Germline loops: CDR1 KGHSH, CDR2 LQKENI. The CDR3 sequence is 16 residues long. CDR3 coding DNA: TGTGCCAGCCCACCAGGGGACCCCGGAGGGTGGAATGAGCAGTTCTTC. Translated: CASPPGDPGGWNEQFF.

In this sample, this clonotype turned up a few times. The chain couples TRBV5-1 to TRBJ1-1; no clear D. The CDR3 sequence is 13 residues long. V gave up 0 bases and J gave up 3 bases, with 6 bases separating them. Germline V gene data show CDR1 as SGHRS and CDR2 as YFSETQ. The CDR3 DNA reads TGCGCCAGCAGCTTGGGTTTGGACACTGAAGCTTTCTTT. It encodes CASSLGLDTEAFF.

The table lists this clonotype with a few counts. The V gene is TRBV4-3, the J gene TRBJ2-1; D not certain. The V end lost 3 bases, the J end lost 9 bases, and 18 bases lay between the germline ends. This CDR3 is built from 15 residues. The germline V gene has CDR1 LGHNA and CDR2 YSLEER. CDR3 DNA: TGCGCCAGCAGCCAGGAAGGGTATTCTTTATCTGAGCAGTTCTTC. It is translated as CASSQEGYSLSEQFF.

The rearrangement uses TRBV12-3 or TRBV12-4 and TRBJ2-5, with D possibly matching TRBD2 (5 bases). The end of the DNA is better explained by TRBJ2-7, so the J call may be wrong. CDR3 size: 15 residues. CDR3 sequence (DNA): TGTGCCAGCAGTTTTTGGTTGAGGGAGAGGGCCGAGCAGTACTTC. Its translation is CASSFWLRERAEQYF.

The rearrangement links TRBV9 to TRBJ2-1; D remains unclear. CDR3 size: 15 residues. Trimming took off 0 bases at V and 7 bases at J, with 14 bases between the two ends. Germline V CDR1 and CDR2: SGDLS, YYNGEE. The CDR3 DNA reads as TGTGCCAGCAGCGTAGTTTCAGATTGGAAGAATGAGCAGTTCTTC. Protein product: CASSVVSDWKNEQFF.

The rearrangement links TRBV5-1 to TRBJ2-4; TRBD2 matches 13 bases. Germline CDR1 SGHRS, CDR2 YFSETQ. The CDR3 contains 17 residues. J lost 6 bases, V lost 3 bases, and 9 bases had no gene match. The CDR3 spells CASSSIGTSGAGNIQYF. The CDR3 DNA sequence: TGCGCCAGCAGCTCGATCGGGACTAGCGGGGCTGGAAACATTCAGTACTTC.

This clonotype was counted many times. The CDR3 spells CSVEASTANYGYTF. The CDR3 DNA is TGCAGCGTTGAGGCATCGACTGCCAACTATGGCTACACCTTC. The chain uses TRBV29-1 and TRBJ1-2, with unresolved D. Trimming stripped 3 bases from V and 2 bases from J, with 13 bases between. Per germline, CDR1 SQVTM and CDR2 ANQGSEA. The CDR3 contains 14 residues.

This clonotype was picked up many times. The chain couples TRBV7-2 to TRBJ2-7, with D tentatively TRBD2 (5 bases). Germline-derived CDR1 and CDR2 are SGHTA and FQGNSA. V was cut by 5 bases and J by 4 bases, with 15 bases left in between. There are 14 residues in the CDR3. CDR3 DNA: TGTGCCAGCAGCCAGTCCGGGATGACATACGAGCAGTACTTC. The encoded protein is CASSQSGMTYEQYF.

The V call is TRBV15, the J call TRBJ1-1; D gene unclear. The CDR3 runs to 14 residues. Deletions cut 0 bases from V and 7 bases from J, with 12 bases between. Germline lookup yields CDR1 LNHNV and CDR2 YYDKDF (reference sequence). For the CDR3, the DNA is TGTGCCACCAGCAGAGATCAGCGAGGCAGTGAAGCTTTCTTT. Translation gives CATSRDQRGSEAFF.

This sequence joins TRBV27 and TRBJ1-1; TRBD1 might be the D (5 bases). This CDR3 spans 14 amino acids. Germline CDR1 MNHEY, CDR2 SMNVEV (reference sequence). Trimming pared 6 bases from V and 1 base from J, leaving 12 bases between. The chain's CDR3 is CASSSGPRNTEAFF. The CDR3, as DNA: TGTGCCAGCAGCTCGGGACCGAGGAACACTGAAGCTTTCTTT.